The 14 T cell receptor beta chains below were found in one sample sequenced in a study of T cells after yellow fever vaccination. TCRdb analysed the 5' RACE reads with MiXCR anew, one entry per CDR3 protein. The top ten clones hold roughly 1% of a sample with about 220,000 distinct CDR3 sequences, 6.7% of them seen once. This specimen consisted of CD4+ T cells sorted from PBMCs, obtained on the day of the yellow fever booster vaccination. The source is a man aged 30 to 45 who received the YFV17D yellow fever vaccine.

This clonotype has a count of ten or more. This rearrangement joins TRBV18 to TRBJ2-7; TRBD2 agrees at 8 bases. The V gene's germline CDR1 is KGHSH and CDR2 LQKENI. Trimming at V came to 0 bases and at J to 5 bases, leaving 6 bases not matched to a gene. The CDR3 is made up of 15 amino acids. This CDR3 reads CASSPPSGRADEQYF. CDR3 DNA sequence: TGTGCCAGCTCACCACCGTCCGGGAGGGCCGACGAGCAGTACTTC.

In its sample, this clonotype was seen many times. This rearrangement joins TRBV29-1 to TRBJ2-5, with TRBD2 identical over 7 bases. The CDR3 has 12 amino acids. The ends lost 7 bases at V and 5 bases at J; junction bases unmatched: 7. Germline CDR1 is SQVTM and CDR2 is ANQGSEA. This CDR3 reads CSGGRGDETQYF. For the CDR3, the DNA is TGCAGCGGTGGGAGGGGTGATGAGACCCAGTACTTC.

At least ten counts were recorded for this clonotype. The gene calls are TRBV12-3 or TRBV12-4 and TRBJ2-7; D is perhaps TRBD1 (6 bases). The CDR3 consists of 14 residues. V shed 3 bases and J shed 0 bases, with 9 bases lying between them. The CDR3 loop is CASSFGQNSYEQYF. The DNA of the CDR3 is TGTGCCAGCAGTTTCGGACAGAACTCCTACGAGCAGTACTTC.

In this sample, this clonotype turned up many times. The chain carries TRBV5-1 and TRBJ1-5, with D perhaps matching TRBD1 (5 bases). Trimming shortened V by 0 bases and J by 2 bases, and 9 bases separated the two germline ends. CDR1 and CDR2 from the germline V gene are SGHRS and YFSETQ. The CDR3 contains 15 residues. CDR3 nucleotide sequence: TGCGCCAGCAGCTTGGAAGGGACTGGCAATCAGCCCCAGCATTTT. As protein: CASSLEGTGNQPQHF.

This clonotype has at least ten counts. The rearrangement joins TRBV10-3 to TRBJ2-1, with D maybe TRBD1 (5 bases). V shed 7 bases and J shed 4 bases, with 20 bases lying between them. Germline assignment: CDR1 ENHRY and CDR2 SYGVKD. This CDR3 is built from 16 residues. The CDR3 protein is CAINDDDRGDYNEQFF. In DNA form, the CDR3 reads TGTGCCATCAACGACGACGACAGAGGTGATTACAATGAGCAGTTCTTC.

This clonotype was counted between two and nine times. The rearrangement joins TRBV7-2 to TRBJ2-5; D is undetermined. V dropped 0 bases and J dropped 5 bases, with 16 bases sitting between them. The CDR3 sequence is 16 residues long. Germline assignment: CDR1 SGHTA and CDR2 FQGNSA. The CDR3 spells CASSLASVTLGETQYF. The CDR3, as DNA: TGTGCCAGCAGCTTAGCTTCCGTTACCCTTGGGGAGACCCAGTACTTC. Full variable domain (remainder filled in from reference TRBV7-2 and TRBJ2-5): GAGVSQSPSNKVTEKGKDVELRCDPISGHTALYWYRQSLGQGLEFLIYFQGNSAPDKSGLPSDRFSAERTGGSVSTLTIQRTQQEDSAVYLCASSLASVTLGETQYFGPGTRLLVL.

In this sample, this clonotype turned up many times. The chain links TRBV5-1 to TRBJ2-2; 10 bases match TRBD2. Per germline, CDR1 SGHRS and CDR2 YFSETQ. CDR3 size: 16 residues. V shed 1 base, J shed 7 bases, and the junction held 7 bases outside the gene matches. CDR3 residues: CASSLSLAGAFGELFF. CDR3 nucleotides: TGCGCCAGCAGCTTGTCTCTAGCGGGAGCCTTCGGGGAGCTGTTTTTT.

This clonotype has a count of ten or more. The chain couples TRBV28 to TRBJ2-1; tentatively, D is TRBD2 (6 bases). The CDR3 has 17 amino acids. V was shortened by 4 bases and J by 7 bases, with 23 bases between the two germline ends. Germline V CDR1 and CDR2: MDHEN, SYDVKM. CDR3 region: CASSSPLLSGVLNEQFF. In DNA, the CDR3 is TGTGCCAGCAGTTCGCCGCTTCTATCGGGAGTGTTGAATGAGCAGTTCTTC.

This clonotype showed up just a few times. The rearrangement joins TRBV5-1 to TRBJ2-3; no definite D call. The V end was cut by 0 bases, the J end by 2 bases, with 7 bases between. The CDR3 consists of 14 residues. CDR1 is SGHRS, CDR2 YFSETQ, per germline. The CDR3 DNA is TGCGCCAGCAGCTTGGAACAGCCCACAGATACGCAGTATTTT. Its protein product is CASSLEQPTDTQYF. The whole variable domain, filled in from reference TRBV5-1 and TRBJ2-3, reads KAGVTQTPRYLIKTRGQQVTLSCSPISGHRSVSWYQQTPGQGLQFLFEYFSETQRNKGNFPGRFSGRQFSNSRSEMNVSTLELGDSALYLCASSLEQPTDTQYFGPGTRLTVL.

The rearrangement links TRBV6-5 to TRBJ2-1, with D possibly matching TRBD2 (7 bases). Germline V gives CDR1 MNHEY, CDR2 SVGAGI. The CDR3 runs to 16 residues. The V end lost 0 bases, the J end lost 7 bases, and 16 bases lay between the germline ends. For the CDR3, the DNA is TGTGCCAGCAGTTACTCCTCTACAGGGAGGGTTAATGAGCAGTTCTTC. It translates to CASSYSSTGRVNEQFF.

The chain carries TRBV12-3 or TRBV12-4 and TRBJ2-6; no clear D. V was clipped by 3 bases and J by 0 bases, with 6 bases between them. This CDR3 is 15 amino acids long. The CDR3 coding sequence is TGTGCCAGCAGTTTGCGAACCTCTGGGGCCAACGTCCTGACTTTC. This gives the protein CASSLRTSGANVLTF.

This clonotype occurred many times. The chain is built from TRBV5-4 and TRBJ2-1, with 7 bases matching TRBD1. V gave up 4 bases and J gave up 5 bases; unmatched junction bases: 9. Germline CDR1 reads SGHNT; CDR2 reads YYREEE (reference sequence). The CDR3 is 15 residues long. CDR3 loop: CASSADRSSDNEQFF. As DNA, the CDR3 is TGTGCCAGCAGCGCGGACAGGTCATCGGACAATGAGCAGTTCTTC.

A remark on this clonotype: This sequence may be a read error, since a much larger clone differs from it by one base. V is TRBV5-1 and J is TRBJ2-1; 8 positions match TRBD2. Germline loops: CDR1 SGHRS, CDR2 YFSETQ. This CDR3 contains 17 residues. CDR3 in amino acids: CASCLAGSGRLANEQFF. The CDR3 bases are TGCGCCAGCTGCTTGGCCGGGAGCGGGAGATTAGCCAATGAGCAGTTCTTC.

Ten or more counts support this clonotype. The CDR3 spells CASRSRTGVYEQYF. The CDR3 DNA sequence: TGTGCCAGCAGATCACGGACAGGGGTCTACGAGCAGTACTTC. This chain uses TRBV6-1 with TRBJ2-7; 9 bases match TRBD1. Germline V gene sequence: CDR1 MNHNS, CDR2 SASEGT. The CDR3 spans 14 residues. V lost 6 bases to trimming and J lost 3 bases; unmatched junction nucleotides: 6.